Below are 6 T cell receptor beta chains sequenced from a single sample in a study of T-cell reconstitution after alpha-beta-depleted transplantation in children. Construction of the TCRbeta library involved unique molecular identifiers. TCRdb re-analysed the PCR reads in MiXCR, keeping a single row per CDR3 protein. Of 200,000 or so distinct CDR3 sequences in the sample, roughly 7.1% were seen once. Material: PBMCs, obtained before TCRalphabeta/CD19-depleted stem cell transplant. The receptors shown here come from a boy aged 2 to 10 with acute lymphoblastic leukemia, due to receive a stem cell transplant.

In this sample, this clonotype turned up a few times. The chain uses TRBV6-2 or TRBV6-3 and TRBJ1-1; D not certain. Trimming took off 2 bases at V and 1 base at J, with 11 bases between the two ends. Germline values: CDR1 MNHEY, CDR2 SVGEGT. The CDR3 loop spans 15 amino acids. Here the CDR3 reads CASSYPEEGNTEAFF. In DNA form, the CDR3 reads TGTGCCAGCAGTTACCCGGAAGAGGGGAACACTGAAGCTTTCTTT.

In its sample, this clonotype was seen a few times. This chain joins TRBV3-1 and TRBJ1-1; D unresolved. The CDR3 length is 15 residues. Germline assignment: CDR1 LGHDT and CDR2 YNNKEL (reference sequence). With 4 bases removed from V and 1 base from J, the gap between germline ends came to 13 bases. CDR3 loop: CASSPRQGKNTEAFF. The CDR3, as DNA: TGTGCCAGCAGCCCAAGACAAGGGAAGAACACTGAAGCTTTCTTT.

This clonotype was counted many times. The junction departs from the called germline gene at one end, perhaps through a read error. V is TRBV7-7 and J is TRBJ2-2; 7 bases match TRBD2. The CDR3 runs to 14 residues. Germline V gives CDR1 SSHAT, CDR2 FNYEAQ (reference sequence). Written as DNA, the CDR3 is TGTGCTAGCAGCTTCGAGCGGGGCACCGGGGAGCTGTTTTTT. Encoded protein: CASSFERGTGELFF. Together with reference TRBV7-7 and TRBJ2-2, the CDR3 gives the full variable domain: GAGVSQSPRYKVTKRGQDVTLRCDPISSHATLYWYQQALGQGPEFLTYFNYEAQPDKSGLPSDRFSAERPEGSISTLTIQRTEQRDSAMYRCASSFERGTGELFFGEGSRLTVL.

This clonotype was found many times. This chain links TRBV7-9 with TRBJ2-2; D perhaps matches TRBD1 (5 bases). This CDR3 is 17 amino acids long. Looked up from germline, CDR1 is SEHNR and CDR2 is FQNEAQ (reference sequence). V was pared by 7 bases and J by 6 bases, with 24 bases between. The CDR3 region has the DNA TGTGCCAGCACCATACTACCTCAGGGTCTGGGCGCCGGGGAGCTGTTTTTT. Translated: CASTILPQGLGAGELFF.

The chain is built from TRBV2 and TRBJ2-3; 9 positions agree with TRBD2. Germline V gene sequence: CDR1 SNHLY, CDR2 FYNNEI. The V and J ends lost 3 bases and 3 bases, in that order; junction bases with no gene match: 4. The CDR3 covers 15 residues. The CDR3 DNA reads TGTGCCAGCAGTGAGCGGGAGGGCCCGACAGATACGCAGTATTTT. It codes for CASSEREGPTDTQYF. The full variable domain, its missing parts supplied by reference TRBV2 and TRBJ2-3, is EPEVTQTPSHQVTQMGQEVILRCVPISNHLYFYWYRQILGQKVEFLVSFYNNEISEKSEIFDDQFSVERPDGSNFTLKIRSTKLEDSAMYFCASSEREGPTDTQYFGPGTRLTVL.

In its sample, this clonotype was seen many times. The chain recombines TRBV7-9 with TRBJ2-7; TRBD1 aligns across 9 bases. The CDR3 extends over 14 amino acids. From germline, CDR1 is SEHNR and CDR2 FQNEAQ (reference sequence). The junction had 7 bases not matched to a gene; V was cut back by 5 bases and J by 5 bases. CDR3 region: CASSIGTGSDEQYF. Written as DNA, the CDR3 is TGTGCCAGCAGCATCGGGACAGGGAGCGACGAGCAGTACTTC.